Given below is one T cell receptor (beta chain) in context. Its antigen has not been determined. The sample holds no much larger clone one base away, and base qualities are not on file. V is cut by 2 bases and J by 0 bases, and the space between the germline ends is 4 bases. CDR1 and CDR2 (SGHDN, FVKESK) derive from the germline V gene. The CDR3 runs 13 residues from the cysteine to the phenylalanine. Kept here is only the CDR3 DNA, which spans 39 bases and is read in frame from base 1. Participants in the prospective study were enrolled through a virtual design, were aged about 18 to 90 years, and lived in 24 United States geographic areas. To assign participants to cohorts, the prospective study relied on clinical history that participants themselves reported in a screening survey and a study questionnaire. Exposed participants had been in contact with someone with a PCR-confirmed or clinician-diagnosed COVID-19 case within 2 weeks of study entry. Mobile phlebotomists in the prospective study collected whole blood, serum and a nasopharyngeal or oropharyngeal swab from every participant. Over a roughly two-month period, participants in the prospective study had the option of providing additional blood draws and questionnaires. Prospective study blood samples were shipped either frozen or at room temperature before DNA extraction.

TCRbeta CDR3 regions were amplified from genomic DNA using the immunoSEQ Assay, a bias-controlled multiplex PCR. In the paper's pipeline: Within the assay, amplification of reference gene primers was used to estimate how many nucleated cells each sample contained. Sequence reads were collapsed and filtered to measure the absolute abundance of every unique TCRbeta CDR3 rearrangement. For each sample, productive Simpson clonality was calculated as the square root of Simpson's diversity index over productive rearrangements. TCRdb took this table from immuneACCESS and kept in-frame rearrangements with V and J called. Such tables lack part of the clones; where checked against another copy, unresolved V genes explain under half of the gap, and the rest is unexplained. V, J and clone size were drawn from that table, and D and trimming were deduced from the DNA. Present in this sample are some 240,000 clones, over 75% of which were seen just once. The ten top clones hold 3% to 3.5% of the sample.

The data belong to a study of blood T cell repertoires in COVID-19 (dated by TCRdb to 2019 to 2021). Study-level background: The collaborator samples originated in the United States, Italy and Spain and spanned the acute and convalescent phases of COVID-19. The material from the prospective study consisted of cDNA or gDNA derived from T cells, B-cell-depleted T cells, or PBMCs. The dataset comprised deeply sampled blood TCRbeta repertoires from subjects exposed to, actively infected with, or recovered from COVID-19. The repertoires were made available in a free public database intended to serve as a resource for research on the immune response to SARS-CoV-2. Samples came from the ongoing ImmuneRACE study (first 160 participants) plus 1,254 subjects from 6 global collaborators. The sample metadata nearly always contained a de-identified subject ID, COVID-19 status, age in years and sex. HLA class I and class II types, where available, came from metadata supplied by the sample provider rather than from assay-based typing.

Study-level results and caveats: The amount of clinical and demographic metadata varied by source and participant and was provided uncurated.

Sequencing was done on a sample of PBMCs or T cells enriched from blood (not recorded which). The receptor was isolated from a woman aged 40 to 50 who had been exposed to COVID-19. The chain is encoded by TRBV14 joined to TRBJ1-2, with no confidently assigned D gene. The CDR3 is CASSQTTNYGYTF. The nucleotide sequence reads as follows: TGTGCCAGCAGCCAAACAACTAACTATGGCTACACCTTC.